This T cell receptor (beta chain) was found in a study of tumor-infiltrating lymphocytes in primary liver carcinoma. Study background: Men as well as women, aged 30 to 69 years, made up the patients. Each sample had roughly 3.5 to 8 million productive TCRbeta reads regardless of tissue type.

cDNA specific to TCR beta was made from 500 ng of total RNA, with a constant-region primer employed for priming. Libraries of TCR beta came from three nested multiplex PCR rounds with slightly modified ARM-PCR. It was with TRBV1-TRBV30 forward primers and a C-beta reverse primer that the first two PCR rounds were run, at roughly 10 cycles each. TCRdb re-called the multiplex PCR reads through MiXCR, storing one row per CDR3 protein. The sample lists about 60,000 distinct CDR3 sequences, about two thirds occurring once. CDR3 length: 11 amino acids. V lost 4 bases, J lost 13 bases, and 3 bases stayed unmatched. Germline loops: CDR1 ENHRY, CDR2 SYGVKD. Co-extraction yielded RNA and DNA from about 20-30 mg of unsorted bulk tissue. This clonotype was seen many times. Its antigen remains unidentified. Whole-study findings and limits: Researchers report that only about 7-25% of top clones turned up in all five tumor regions. Tumors carried a top-250-clone fraction significantly exceeding that of blood (p = 0.039).

The receptor's source is a middle-aged man with primary liver carcinoma and hepatitis B virus infection. Source material: liver tumor tissue from sampling region 4. Specified subset: tumor region T4, right-lateral pole. The gene calls are TRBV10-3 and TRBJ2-1; 8 bases are a match to TRBD1. Here the CDR3 reads CAISGGTGQFF. In nucleotides, the CDR3 is TGTGCCATCAGTGGTGGGACAGGTCAGTTCTTC.